Here is one TCR beta chain with its context. Its antigen is unidentified. This sample is part of a study of cytomegalovirus exposure and HLA in healthy donors. Study results and caveats: For cytomegalovirus status, the classifier reportedly gave diagnoses with high specificity and sensitivity.

CDR1 and CDR2 (germline): MNHEY, SVGAGI. With 8 bases removed from V and 6 bases from J, the gap between germline ends came to 19 bases. This CDR3 region has 15 residues. Profiling relied on immunoSEQ multiplex PCR, and the TCRdb table lists in-frame clones only, not all of them. The sample comprises some 64,000 clones, about 95% of which are singletons, and 0.9% to 1.5% rests with the top ten. The TCR was taken from a woman aged 18-30 years in good health and CMV-seronegative. The sample taken for sequencing was PBMCs. The chain carries TRBV6-5 and TRBJ2-2; no clear D gene. The CDR3 DNA reads TGTGCCAGCTCGGAGATCCCCAGCCACCCCGGGGAGCTGTTTTTT. Its protein is CASSEIPSHPGELFF.